This T cell receptor (beta chain) derives from a study of blood T cell repertoires in COVID-19. The V gene's germline CDR1 is SGHAT and CDR2 FQNNGV. The CDR3 spans 14 residues. V dropped 6 bases and J dropped 2 bases, with 11 bases sitting between them. Only in-frame clones appear in the TCRdb table, and some are missing; sequencing was by immunoSEQ multiplex PCR. The data show around 300,000 clones, 88% seen once. The chain couples TRBV11-2 to TRBJ1-3; possible D gene TRBD1, 5 bases. Input material: PBMCs or T cells enriched from blood (not recorded which). This receptor was taken from a man aged 25-45 years who had recovered from COVID-19. CDR3 in amino acids: CASRKSGTGNTIYF. CDR3 DNA sequence: TGTGCCAGCAGGAAATCAGGGACTGGAAACACCATATATTTT.